This TCR beta chain is drawn from a study of blood T cell repertoires in COVID-19. Libraries were prepared by immunoSEQ multiplex PCR; TCRdb keeps only in-frame clonotypes and omits some of them. There are a few hundred thousand clones in the sample; approximately 85% occur only once, and about 1% lies in the top ten. This CDR3 comprises 14 residues. Germline V gene data show CDR1 as SGHVS and CDR2 as FNYEAQ. The V end was cut by 5 bases, the J end by 6 bases, with 11 bases between. The origin of this receptor is a human donor with COVID-19, enrolled during active disease. The donor label of this sample is uncertain. This chain uses TRBV7-6 with TRBJ1-6; TRBD1 might be the D (5 bases). Specimen: peripheral blood. CDR3 in DNA: TGTGCCAGCAGCCTTGGGGCGGCTAATTCACCCCTCCACTTT. This sequence encodes CASSLGAANSPLHF. The whole variable domain, filled in from reference TRBV7-6 and TRBJ1-6, reads GAGVSQSPRYKVTKRGQDVALRCDPISGHVSLYWYRQALGQGPEFLTYFNYEAQQDKSGLPNDRFSAERPEGSISTLTIQRTEQRDSAMYRCASSLGAANSPLHFGNGTRLTVT.